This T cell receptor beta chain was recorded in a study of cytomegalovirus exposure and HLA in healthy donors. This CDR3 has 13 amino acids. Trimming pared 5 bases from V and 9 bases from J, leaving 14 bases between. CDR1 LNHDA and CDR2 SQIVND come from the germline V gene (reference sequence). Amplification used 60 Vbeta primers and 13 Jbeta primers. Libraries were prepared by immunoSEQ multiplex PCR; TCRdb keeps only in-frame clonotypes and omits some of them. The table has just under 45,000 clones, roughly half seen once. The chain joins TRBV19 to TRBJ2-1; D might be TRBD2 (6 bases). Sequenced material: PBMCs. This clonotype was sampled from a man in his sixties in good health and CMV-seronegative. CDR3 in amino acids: CASSWGEEGEQFF. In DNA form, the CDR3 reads TGTGCCAGTAGTTGGGGAGAGGAGGGTGAGCAGTTCTTC. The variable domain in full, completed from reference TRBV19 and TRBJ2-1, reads DGGITQSPKYLFRKEGQNVTLSCEQNLNHDAMYWYRQDPGQGLRLIYYSQIVNDFQKGDIAEGYSVSREKKESFPLTVTSAQKNPTAFYLCASSWGEEGEQFFGPGTRLTVL.